What follows are 5 T cell receptor beta chains derived from one specimen sequenced in a study of Ad26.COV2.S vaccination and SARS-CoV-2 variants. Treatment specified: about 20 received Ad26.COV2.S at low or high dose, single or two shots; 5 received placebo; per-sample allocation not given. Sampling happened 63 days after the first vaccine or placebo injection. The data were produced by immunoSEQ multiplex PCR, yet TCRdb's version contains in-frame clones alone and is incomplete. This table has hundreds of thousands of clones, approximately 90% appearing once. The sequencing here drew on peripheral blood, taken in a trial of Ad26.COV2.S vaccine versus placebo. The receptors come from a person aged 18-60 years who received the Ad26.COV2.S COVID-19 vaccine or a placebo.

This clone was seen a single time. The chain uses TRBV10-1 and TRBJ2-5, with 15 positions matching TRBD2. This CDR3 spans 15 amino acids. V gave up 5 bases and J gave up 5 bases; unmatched junction bases: 3. Germline loops: CDR1 WNHNN, CDR2 SYGVQD (reference sequence). As DNA, the CDR3 is TGCGCCAGCAGTACCGGGACTAGCGGGAGGGAGACCCAGTACTTC. As protein: CASSTGTSGRETQYF.

V and J are TRBV3-1 (or the pseudogene TRBV3-2) and TRBJ2-1; tentative D call: TRBD2 (5 bases). This CDR3 is built from 14 residues. Trimming removed 3 bases at V and 0 bases at J, with 6 bases between. Germline loops: CDR1 LGHDT, CDR2 YNNKEL (reference sequence). The CDR3 DNA reads as TGTGCCAGCAGCCACGGAGGCTCCTACAATGAGCAGTTCTTC. Its protein product is CASSHGGSYNEQFF.

The CDR3 DNA sequence: TGTGCCAGCAGAGGGGTGACTAGGCCACGGAACACTGAAGCTTTCTTT. The encoded protein is CASRGVTRPRNTEAFF. The chain couples TRBV2 to TRBJ1-1, with D perhaps TRBD1 (5 bases). CDR3 length: 16 residues. V dropped 6 bases and J dropped 1 base, with 18 bases sitting between them. The germline CDR1 and CDR2 sequences are SNHLY and FYNNEI.

The genes are TRBV7-9 and TRBJ2-3; possible D gene TRBD1, 6 bases. Trimming stripped 0 bases from V and 1 base from J, with 8 bases between. Germline values: CDR1 SEHNR, CDR2 FQNEAQ (reference sequence). This CDR3 contains 15 residues. CDR3 DNA sequence: TGTGCCAGCAGCTTAGCACAGGGAGGCACAGATACGCAGTATTTT. Translated, it gives CASSLAQGGTDTQYF. The entire variable domain, with the rest obtained from reference TRBV7-9 and TRBJ2-3, is as follows: DTGVSQNPRHKITKRGQNVTFRCDPISEHNRLYWYRQTLGQGPEFLTYFQNEAQLEKSRLLSDRFSAERPKGSFSTLEIQRTEQGDSAMYLCASSLAQGGTDTQYFGPGTRLTVL.

The CDR3 DNA sequence: TGTGCCAGCAGCCAAGGGCCCTGGGGGCTACCGAACACCGGGGAGCTGTTTTTT. It is translated as CASSQGPWGLPNTGELFF. The genes are TRBV3-1 (or the pseudogene TRBV3-2) and TRBJ2-2; a weak D match, TRBD1 (6 bases). Germline-derived CDR1 and CDR2 are LGHDT and YNNKEL (reference sequence). There are 18 residues in the CDR3. Trimming left V 1 base short and J 0 bases short, with 15 bases between.